One and the same sample provided the 25 T cell receptor beta chains below, sequenced in a study of blood T cell repertoires in COVID-19. The assay was immunoSEQ multiplex PCR, and TCRdb's table has in-frame clones only and misses some. The sample holds about 280,000 clones, approximately 85% seen once. Sample: peripheral blood. The receptors stem from a man aged 50-59 years with active or convalescent COVID-19.

This chain links TRBV5-5 with TRBJ1-6, with D hard to call. Germline-derived CDR1 and CDR2 are SGHKS and YYEKEE (reference sequence). V was cut by 0 bases and J by 9 bases, with 16 bases left in between. The CDR3 spans 16 residues. CDR3 DNA: TGTGCCAGCAGCTTGGAAGGGTCGGGGATTGGTTCACCCCTCCACTTT. Its protein product is CASSLEGSGIGSPLHF.

The DNA for the CDR3 is TGCAGTGCTTATAGGGGGAACGAGCAGTACTTC. Amino acids: CSAYRGNEQYF. The chain has TRBV20-1 and TRBJ2-7; possible D gene TRBD1, 6 bases. Germline V gives CDR1 DFQATT, CDR2 SNEGSKA (reference sequence). The CDR3 loop spans 11 amino acids. V was clipped by 5 bases and J by 5 bases, with 10 bases between them.

This chain joins TRBV28 and TRBJ1-1; D gene ambiguous. From germline, CDR1 is MDHEN and CDR2 SYDVKM. V dropped 3 bases and J dropped 11 bases, with 10 bases sitting between them. The CDR3 contains 11 residues. For the CDR3, the DNA is TGTGCCAGCAGTTTCGAGGGAGCGGCTTTCTTT. Translated, it gives CASSFEGAAFF.

The gene calls are TRBV7-9 and TRBJ1-1, with TRBD1 as a possible D gene (6 bases). V was clipped by 1 base and J by 5 bases, with 8 bases between them. Per germline, CDR1 SEHNR and CDR2 FQNEAQ (reference sequence). This CDR3 contains 13 residues. The CDR3 bases are TGTGCCAGCAGCTTAGGGGGGCATACTGAAGCTTTCTTT. Its protein is CASSLGGHTEAFF.

The gene calls are TRBV18 and TRBJ1-1; no firm D call. V dropped 1 base and J dropped 1 base, with 4 bases sitting between them. The CDR3 contains 13 residues. The germline gives CDR1 KGHSH, CDR2 LQKENI. The CDR3 reads CASSPLQNTEAFF. The CDR3 region has the DNA TGTGCCAGCTCACCACTACAGAACACTGAAGCTTTCTTT.

The V and J genes are TRBV20-1 and TRBJ1-4; D gene uncertain. The CDR3 contains 11 residues. With 1 base removed from V and 8 bases from J, the gap between germline ends came to 5 bases. The germline gives CDR1 DFQATT, CDR2 SNEGSKA (reference sequence). As DNA, the CDR3 is TGCAGTGCTAGAGCACGGGAAAAACTGTTTTTT. Its protein product is CSARAREKLFF.

This chain uses TRBV5-4 with TRBJ2-3, with TRBD2 identical over 9 bases. There are 15 residues in the CDR3. Germline CDR1 SGHNT, CDR2 YYREEE (reference sequence). J was trimmed by 4 bases and V by 4 bases; bases with no gene match: 7. DNA for the CDR3: TGTGCCAGCAGCCAGAAGGCGGGAGGGCCAGATACGCAGTATTTT. Amino acids: CASSQKAGGPDTQYF. The complete variable domain, with remaining parts taken from reference TRBV5-4 and TRBJ2-3, reads ETGVTQSPTHLIKTRGQQVTLRCSSQSGHNTVSWYQQALGQGPQFIFQYYREEENGRGNFPPRFSGLQFPNYSSELNVNALELDDSALYLCASSQKAGGPDTQYFGPGTRLTVL.

This clone was found once. The CDR3 is CASSSRGLGQKLFF. Written as DNA, the CDR3 is TGTGCCAGCAGCTCTCGGGGTTTGGGCCAAAAACTGTTTTTT. The V call is TRBV28, the J call TRBJ1-4; D remains unclear. Trimming stripped 6 bases from V and 9 bases from J, with 17 bases between. The length of the CDR3 is 14 residues. Looked up from germline, CDR1 is MDHEN and CDR2 is SYDVKM. Based on the CDR3 plus reference TRBV28 and TRBJ1-4, the full variable domain is DVKVTQSSRYLVKRTGEKVFLECVQDMDHENMFWYRQDPGLGLRLIYFSYDVKMKEKGDIPEGYSVSREKKERFSLILESASTNQTSMYLCASSSRGLGQKLFFGSGTQLSVL.

J is TRBJ1-2 and V is TRBV5-1; tentative D call: TRBD1 (6 bases). The CDR3 has 14 amino acids. CDR1 and CDR2 from the germline V gene are SGHRS and YFSETQ. Trimming stripped 7 bases from V and 6 bases from J, with 19 bases between. CDR3 coding DNA: TGCGCCAGCGCTCCAAACCCAGGGGCGGATGGCTACACCTTC. Protein sequence: CASAPNPGADGYTF.

This clone was found once. The CDR3 sequence is CASSGDRGSTTEAFF. DNA for the CDR3: TGCGCCAGCAGCGGGGACAGGGGATCGACCACTGAAGCTTTCTTT. The rearrangement joins TRBV5-1 to TRBJ1-1, with TRBD1 matching 10 bases. This CDR3 spans 15 amino acids. The V gene end was trimmed by 4 bases and the J gene end by 4 bases; junction bases not matched to a gene: 7. The germline V gene has CDR1 SGHRS and CDR2 YFSETQ.

The chain has TRBV9 and TRBJ2-3; 7 bases map to TRBD2. This CDR3 has 16 amino acids. Per the germline V gene, CDR1 is SGDLS and CDR2 is YYNGEE. Losses at the gene ends were 0 bases for V and 2 bases for J; bases not matched to a gene: 6. CDR3 coding DNA: TGTGCCAGCAGCGTAGGGAGCGGGACCCCCACAGATACGCAGTATTTT. Protein product: CASSVGSGTPTDTQYF.

The rearrangement links TRBV9 to TRBJ2-5, with D hard to call. The CDR3 is 15 amino acids. Germline V lookup: CDR1 SGDLS, CDR2 YYNGEE. With 4 bases removed from V and 1 base from J, the gap between germline ends came to 14 bases. CDR3: CASSPRHRTQETQYF. CDR3 nucleotide sequence: TGTGCCAGCAGCCCGAGACACCGTACCCAAGAGACCCAGTACTTC.

Details on this clone: At one boundary the junction diverges from the germline segment, which might be a read error. The V call is TRBV7-7, the J call TRBJ2-1, with 15 bases that match TRBD2. Germline CDR1 SSHAT, CDR2 FNYEAQ (reference sequence). This CDR3 spans 16 amino acids. The DNA for the CDR3 is TGTGCTAGCAGCTTGGGACTAGCGGGAGGTAACAATGAGCAGTTCTTC. It is translated as CASSLGLAGGNNEQFF.

The genes are TRBV3-1 (or the pseudogene TRBV3-2) and TRBJ2-5; D might be TRBD2 (6 bases). Trimming shortened V by 2 bases and J by 7 bases, and 14 bases separated the two germline ends. Per the germline V gene, CDR1 is LGHDT and CDR2 is YNNKEL (reference sequence). The CDR3 sequence is 14 residues long. CDR3 region: CASSQPSAPGTQYF. As DNA, the CDR3 is TGTGCCAGCAGCCAACCTAGCGCCCCTGGGACCCAGTACTTC.

This clone was observed a single time. The chain carries TRBV6-5 and TRBJ1-2; 7 bases agree with TRBD1. Per the germline V gene, CDR1 is MNHEY and CDR2 is SVGAGI. The J segment lost 1 base and the V segment lost 8 bases, leaving 7 bases of the junction unmatched. The CDR3 consists of 14 residues. CDR3 DNA: TGTGCCAGCCGGGACAGCCACCTTAACTATGGCTACACCTTC. Translated: CASRDSHLNYGYTF.

The V call is TRBV5-1, the J call TRBJ2-3; TRBD2 agrees at 13 bases. J gave up 0 bases and V 4 bases, and 11 bases lay outside the gene matches. The CDR3 has 19 amino acids. Germline V gene sequence: CDR1 SGHRS, CDR2 YFSETQ. The CDR3 loop is CASSSVTSGRTLSTDTQYF. The CDR3 coding sequence is TGCGCCAGCAGCAGCGTGACTAGCGGGAGGACCCTTAGCACAGATACGCAGTATTTT.

This chain uses TRBV10-3 with TRBJ2-1; 14 positions agree with TRBD2. J gave up 6 bases and V 6 bases, and 4 bases lay outside the gene matches. This CDR3 is built from 15 residues. Germline V gene lookup returns CDR1 ENHRY and CDR2 SYGVKD. The CDR3 loop reads CAISLGLAGGNEQFF. The CDR3 nucleotides read TGTGCCATCAGCCTCGGACTAGCGGGGGGCAATGAGCAGTTCTTC.

The V gene is TRBV5-8, the J gene TRBJ1-1, with D tentatively TRBD1 (5 bases). Trimming pared 5 bases from V and 1 base from J, leaving 18 bases between. CDR3 length: 16 amino acids. Germline CDR1 SGHTS, CDR2 YDEGEE. The CDR3 is CASRGPTDGGNTEAFF. CDR3 coding DNA: TGTGCCAGCAGGGGGCCCACGGACGGTGGGAACACTGAAGCTTTCTTT.

The chain carries TRBV4-1 and TRBJ2-3; TRBD2 agrees at 12 bases. J was trimmed by 1 base and V by 4 bases; bases with no gene match: 15. This CDR3 region has 20 residues. Germline loops: CDR1 MGHRA, CDR2 YSYEKL. This CDR3 reads CASSPGYLAGGPFGTDTQYF. In DNA form, the CDR3 reads TGCGCCAGCAGCCCCGGATATCTAGCGGGAGGGCCTTTTGGCACAGATACGCAGTATTTT.

This sequence joins TRBV7-2 and TRBJ2-1; weak D call: TRBD2 (5 bases). Trimming left V 2 bases short and J 8 bases short, with 25 bases between. The germline gives CDR1 SGHTA, CDR2 FQGNSA. The CDR3 is 18 residues long. The CDR3 nucleotides are TGTGCCAGCAGCTTAATACCCGTTGTAGCGCACCCCGGCGATGAGCAGTTCTTC. It encodes CASSLIPVVAHPGDEQFF.

This clone appeared a single time. The CDR3, as DNA: TGTGCCAGCAGCTCCGGGACTACATACAATGAGCAGTTCTTC. Translating gives CASSSGTTYNEQFF. This chain connects TRBV5-4 to TRBJ2-1, with TRBD2 identical over 7 bases. The CDR3 runs 14 residues. CDR1 is SGHNT, CDR2 YYREEE, per germline (reference sequence). After removal of 3 bases from V and 4 bases from J, the junction contained 4 bases not matched to a gene.

The gene calls are TRBV7-2 and TRBJ2-7; D is perhaps TRBD1 or TRBD2 (7 bases each). V lost 4 bases and J lost 3, with 13 bases in between. Germline lookup yields CDR1 SGHTA and CDR2 FQGNSA. The CDR3 spans 14 residues. CDR3 DNA: TGTGCCAGCAGCTCAGCGGGACAGAACTACGAGCAGTACTTC. This codes for CASSSAGQNYEQYF.

This clone was found once. The gene calls are TRBV6-2 or TRBV6-3 and TRBJ2-3; 7 positions match TRBD2. The V segment lost 6 bases and the J segment 0 bases; nucleotides outside the gene matches: 9. Germline V gene lookup returns CDR1 MNHEY and CDR2 SVGEGT. This CDR3 has 16 amino acids. The chain's CDR3 is CASSTGTTDSTDTQYF. DNA for the CDR3: TGTGCCAGCAGCACCGGGACTACCGATAGCACAGATACGCAGTATTTT.

The chain combines TRBV19 with TRBJ2-3; 10 bases map to TRBD2. V lost 4 bases, J lost 1 base, and 2 bases stayed unmatched. Per germline, CDR1 LNHDA and CDR2 SQIVND (reference sequence). The CDR3 length is 15 residues. The CDR3 coding sequence is TGTGCCAGTAGTACCCTAGCGGGAGGCACAGATACGCAGTATTTT. Protein: CASSTLAGGTDTQYF.

This clone appeared a few times. This chain joins TRBV3-1 (or the pseudogene TRBV3-2) and TRBJ1-6; no clear D gene. The germline gives CDR1 LGHDT, CDR2 YNNKEL (reference sequence). V dropped 3 bases and J dropped 15 bases, with 18 bases sitting between them. The CDR3 contains 14 residues. This CDR3 reads CASSHGALGSVLHF. The CDR3 DNA reads as TGTGCCAGCAGCCATGGAGCGCTTGGTAGTGTCCTCCACTTT.